One T cell receptor beta chain is described in this entry. Its antigen remains unknown. The PCR was carried out with 60 Vbeta primers and 13 Jbeta primers. Original processing methods: As a later analysis found, there were 80 million to 90 million unique TCR beta chains, of which about 10 million were shared. Only in-frame clones appear in the TCRdb table, and some are missing; sequencing was by immunoSEQ multiplex PCR. V, J and clone size are those of that table, while D and trimming were read from the DNA. This sample has some 170,000 clones; 55% to 75% occur once, and the top ten carry 2% to 3%. Germline V gives CDR1 SGDLS, CDR2 YYNGEE. This CDR3 comprises 15 residues. V was cut by 4 bases and J by 2 bases, with 14 bases left in between. The sample originates from a study of cytomegalovirus exposure and HLA in healthy donors. Study-level findings and limits: A later analysis reported that several of the most significant clusters appeared to be linked to common viral pathogens, among them Epstein-Barr virus. TCR association rates varied by HLA locus in a later analysis, with DRB1 highest and HLA-C lowest.

This sequence was found in a human donor in good health. Sequenced: PBMCs. V is TRBV9 and J is TRBJ2-3, with a possible D match to TRBD2 (6 bases). The CDR3 coding sequence is TGTGCCAGCAGCCCGGGGGTAGGCCTCACAGATACGCAGTATTTT. The encoded protein is CASSPGVGLTDTQYF. The entire variable domain, with the rest obtained from reference TRBV9 and TRBJ2-3, is as follows: DSGVTQTPKHLITATGQRVTLRCSPRSGDLSVYWYQQSLDQGLQFLIQYYNGEERAKGNILERFSAQQFPDLHSELNLSSLELGDSALYFCASSPGVGLTDTQYFGPGTRLTVL.